The following is a TCR beta chain sequence with its context. The data were taken from a study of blood T cell repertoires in COVID-19. Study information: Collection of acute and convalescent COVID-19 samples took place in the United States, Italy and Spain. T cells, B-cell-depleted T cells, or PBMCs supplied cDNA or gDNA.

CDR3 length: 15 amino acids. Germline V CDR1 and CDR2: SQVTM, ANQGSEA. V was clipped by 7 bases and J by 1 base; unmatched bases: 9. In the original analysis: Estimation of nucleated cell counts was performed using reference gene primer amplification. Some clones are missing from TCRdb's copy, which holds only in-frame ones; the method was immunoSEQ multiplex PCR. That table gives V, J and clone size, and the DNA gave D and trimming. Here the sample spans 80,000 to 95,000 clones, over 75% being singletons. The TCR was taken from a woman aged 80 or older with active or convalescent COVID-19. Material: peripheral blood. The rearrangement joins TRBV29-1 to TRBJ1-1; 10 nucleotides align to TRBD1. The CDR3 sequence is CSAQTGGKGNTEAFF. CDR3 DNA sequence: TGCAGCGCCCAGACAGGGGGCAAGGGGAACACTGAAGCTTTCTTT.